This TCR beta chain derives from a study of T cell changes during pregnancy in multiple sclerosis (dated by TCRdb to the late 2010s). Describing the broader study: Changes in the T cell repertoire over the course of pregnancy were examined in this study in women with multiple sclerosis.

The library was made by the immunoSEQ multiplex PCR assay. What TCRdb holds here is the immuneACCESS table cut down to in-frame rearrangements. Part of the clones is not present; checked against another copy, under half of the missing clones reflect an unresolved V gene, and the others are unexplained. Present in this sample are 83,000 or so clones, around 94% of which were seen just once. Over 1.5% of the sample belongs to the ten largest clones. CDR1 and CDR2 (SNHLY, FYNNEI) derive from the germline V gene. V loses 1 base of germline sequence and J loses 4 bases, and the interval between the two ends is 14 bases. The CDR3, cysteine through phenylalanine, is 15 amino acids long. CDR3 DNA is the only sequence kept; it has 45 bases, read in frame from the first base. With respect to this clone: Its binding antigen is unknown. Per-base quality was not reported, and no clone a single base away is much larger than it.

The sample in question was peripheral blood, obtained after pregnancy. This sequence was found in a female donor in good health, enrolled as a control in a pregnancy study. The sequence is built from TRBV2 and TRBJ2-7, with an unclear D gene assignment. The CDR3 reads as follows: CASSEGTVGIYEQYF. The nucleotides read TGTGCCAGCAGTGAAGGTACAGTAGGTATTTACGAGCAGTACTTC.